These 12 T cell receptor beta chains were sequenced from one sample in a study of cytomegalovirus exposure and HLA in healthy donors (dated by TCRdb to 2017 to 2019). Libraries were built with the immunoSEQ multiplex PCR assay. A mixture of 60 forward primers for TCR Vbeta segments and 13 reverse primers for TCR Jbeta segments was used in the multiplex PCR. The table comes from immuneACCESS by way of TCRdb, which keeps in-frame sequences with V and J called. Part of the clones is missing from these tables; in studies checked, under half for an unresolved V gene and the rest for unknown reasons. The sample contains 160,000 or so clones, 65% to 80% of them found a single time. In total, the top ten clones hold 7% of the sample. The sequencing sample was made of PBMCs. These receptors were taken from a woman between 40 and 50 years old in good health and CMV-seropositive.

This chain joins TRBV4-3 and TRBJ2-1; D might be TRBD2 (5 bases). CDR3 size: 16 residues. From germline, CDR1 is LGHNA and CDR2 YSLEER. Trimming removed 1 base from V and 7 bases from J, with 17 bases in between. The CDR3 bases are TGCGCCAGCAGCCAAGGTCTAGGCGGGCTGGGGAATGAGCAGTTCTTC. This codes for CASSQGLGGLGNEQFF.

The chain carries TRBV28 and TRBJ1-2; TRBD1 matches at 10 bases. V shed 4 bases and J 4 bases; nucleotides not matched to a gene: 9. CDR3 length equals 16 residues. Looked up from germline, CDR1 is MDHEN and CDR2 is SYDVKM. CDR3 region: CASSSGTGVPPYGYTF. CDR3 coding DNA: TGTGCCAGCAGTTCCGGGACAGGGGTCCCCCCCTATGGCTACACCTTC.

The V and J genes are TRBV6-6 and TRBJ1-6; perhaps TRBD1 as D (6 bases). The V end was cut by 0 bases, the J end by 9 bases, with 15 bases between. The CDR3 length is 16 residues. In germline, CDR1 is MNHNY, CDR2 SVGAGI (reference sequence). CDR3 sequence (DNA): TGTGCCAGCAGTTACTCTGGGGGCGAGCCTGTTTCACCCCTCCACTTT. This sequence encodes CASSYSGGEPVSPLHF.

The CDR3 reads CASSRLGNQPQHF. The CDR3 region has the DNA TGTGCCAGCAGTCGGCTAGGCAATCAGCCCCAGCATTTT. The J gene is TRBJ1-5, the V gene TRBV28; D remains ambiguous. Trimming took off 5 bases at V and 2 bases at J, with 7 bases between the two ends. Germline CDR1 MDHEN, CDR2 SYDVKM. The CDR3 spans 13 residues.

The chain joins TRBV5-1 to TRBJ2-5, with 8 bases lining up with TRBD1. The germline gives CDR1 SGHRS, CDR2 YFSETQ. V trimming: 4 bases; J trimming: 5 bases; junction bases outside the gene matches: 7. This CDR3 comprises 14 residues. Here the CDR3 reads CASSRMDRVETQYF. The CDR3 bases are TGCGCCAGCAGCAGAATGGACAGGGTCGAGACCCAGTACTTC.

The chain couples TRBV20-1 to TRBJ2-1; TRBD2 is a possible D gene (5 bases). This CDR3 comprises 11 residues. Trimming removed 6 bases at V and 6 bases at J, with 9 bases between. CDR1 and CDR2 from the germline V gene are DFQATT and SNEGSKA (reference sequence). The CDR3 loop reads CSARTLNEQFF. CDR3 DNA sequence: TGCAGTGCACGGACTCTCAATGAGCAGTTCTTC.

This clone was counted a few times. The rearrangement uses TRBV5-1 and TRBJ2-5; tentative D call: TRBD1 (5 bases). This CDR3 is built from 14 residues. V lost 1 base to trimming and J lost 5 bases, with 12 bases between them. From germline, CDR1 is SGHRS and CDR2 YFSETQ. The CDR3 is CASSLTLGPETQYF. The CDR3 DNA sequence: TGCGCCAGCAGCTTGACTTTGGGGCCGGAGACCCAGTACTTC.

V gene TRBV4-1 combines with J gene TRBJ2-2; 8 bases agree with TRBD2. CDR1 MGHRA and CDR2 YSYEKL come from the germline V gene. The CDR3 consists of 16 residues. V was pared by 0 bases and J by 1 base, with 1 base of the junction left unmatched. The CDR3 coding sequence is TGCGCCAGCAGCCAAGACGGGGGGGGGAACACCGGGGAGCTGTTTTTT. It yields the protein CASSQDGGGNTGELFF.

The chain combines TRBV19 with TRBJ1-4; unclear D gene. The CDR3 contains 14 residues. The V and J ends lost 8 bases and 1 base respectively, with 11 bases between them. CDR1 LNHDA and CDR2 SQIVND come from the germline V gene (reference sequence). CDR3 sequence reads: CASSTIGTNEKLFF. CDR3 sequence (DNA): TGTGCCAGTTCCACAATTGGAACTAATGAAAAACTGTTTTTT.

The chain joins TRBV5-6 to TRBJ2-2, with 7 bases matching TRBD2. From germline, CDR1 is SGHDT and CDR2 YYEEEE. This CDR3 contains 15 residues. The ends lost 5 bases at V and 5 bases at J; junction bases unmatched: 9. The CDR3 DNA sequence: TGTGCCAGCAGTTACCCGGGACTAAGGACCGGGGAGCTGTTTTTT. This sequence encodes CASSYPGLRTGELFF.

This chain connects TRBV5-1 to TRBJ2-7, with 8 bases fitting TRBD1. CDR3 size: 14 residues. Unmatched junction bases numbered 3, after V lost 1 base and J lost 3 bases. The germline gives CDR1 SGHRS, CDR2 YFSETQ. The CDR3 DNA reads TGCGCCAGCAGCTTGTCTACAGGGGGCTACGAGCAGTACTTC. Its protein product is CASSLSTGGYEQYF.

This chain connects TRBV6-6 to TRBJ1-4, with 9 bases fitting TRBD1. This CDR3 has 16 amino acids. J lost 7 bases, V lost 5 bases, and 11 bases had no gene match. Germline lookup yields CDR1 MNHNY and CDR2 SVGAGI (reference sequence). The DNA of the CDR3 is TGTGCCAGCAGTGCCCTTCGACAGGGGGGGCGTGAAAAACTGTTTTTT. This translates into CASSALRQGGREKLFF.